These 28 T cell receptor beta chains were all obtained from the same sample, sequenced in a study of shared clonotypes between healthy human individuals. The assay was immunoSEQ multiplex PCR, and TCRdb's table has in-frame clones only and misses some. The data hold some 500,000 clones, with approximately 95% observed a single time. Sequencing was done on a sample of naive CD4+ T cells sorted from blood. Noted subset: CD45RA+ positively selected. These receptors all stem from a woman aged 25 to 45 in good health.

The sample holds one count of this clone. The genes are TRBV5-1 and TRBJ2-1; 9 bases fit TRBD2. The CDR3 contains 16 residues. Germline CDR1 is SGHRS and CDR2 is YFSETQ. With 0 bases clipped from V and 9 bases from J, the junction kept 10 bases outside the gene matches. For the CDR3, the DNA is TGCGCCAGCAGCTTGGCCAGGACTAGCGTAGGGAGTGAGCAGTTCTTC. This gives the protein CASSLARTSVGSEQFF.

V and J are TRBV27 and TRBJ1-6; the D gene is possibly TRBD1 (6 bases). The V gene's germline CDR1 is MNHEY and CDR2 SMNVEV (reference sequence). V lost 7 bases and J 8 bases, leaving 12 bases between the germline ends. The CDR3 extends over 13 amino acids. CDR3 sequence: CASTTGIHSPLHF. The CDR3 nucleotides are TGTGCCAGCACTACAGGGATTCATTCACCCCTCCACTTT.

V usage is TRBV28 and J usage is TRBJ2-7; 9 bases line up with TRBD2. The J segment lost 5 bases and the V segment lost 4 bases, leaving 9 bases of the junction unmatched. Germline V gives CDR1 MDHEN, CDR2 SYDVKM. This CDR3 has 15 residues. CDR3 in DNA: TGTGCCAGCAGTTCCAATAGCGGGAGTTTGAACGAGCAGTACTTC. Translation gives CASSSNSGSLNEQYF.

The gene calls are TRBV11-2 and TRBJ2-5, with 11 nucleotides matching TRBD2. In germline, CDR1 is SGHAT, CDR2 FQNNGV. The CDR3 runs to 17 residues. V was pared by 1 base and J by 4 bases, with 8 bases of the junction left unmatched. CDR3: CASSLVGIAGGGETQYF. In DNA, the CDR3 is TGTGCCAGCAGCTTAGTAGGGATAGCGGGAGGGGGAGAGACCCAGTACTTC.

This chain uses TRBV6-5 with TRBJ1-5; D is unresolved. This CDR3 has 14 residues. Germline V gives CDR1 MNHEY, CDR2 SVGAGI. Trimming left V 0 bases short and J 4 bases short, with 7 bases between. CDR3 bases: TGTGCCAGCAGTTACTCGGCCAGAAATCAGCCCCAGCATTTT. Its protein is CASSYSARNQPQHF.

This chain joins TRBV5-1 and TRBJ1-1, with 8 bases aligning to TRBD1. This CDR3 has 14 amino acids. After removal of 3 bases from V and 4 bases from J, the junction contained 5 bases not matched to a gene. Germline V gives CDR1 SGHRS, CDR2 YFSETQ. The CDR3: CASSSQGASTEAFF. The CDR3 bases are TGCGCCAGCAGCTCCCAGGGGGCAAGCACTGAAGCTTTCTTT.

V gene TRBV30 combines with J gene TRBJ1-1; D unresolved. CDR1 GTSNPN and CDR2 SVGIG come from the germline V gene (reference sequence). V was trimmed by 3 bases and J by 3 bases, leaving 11 bases between them. The CDR3 consists of 13 residues. The CDR3 DNA is TGTGCCTGGAGAGCTACCCAGTACACTGAAGCTTTCTTT. Its translation: CAWRATQYTEAFF. Combining the CDR3 with reference TRBV30 and TRBJ1-1 gives the whole variable domain SQTIHQWPATLVQPVGSPLSLECTVEGTSNPNLYWYRQAAGRGLQLLFYSVGIGQISSEVPQNLSASRPQDRQFILSSKKLLLSDSGFYLCAWRATQYTEAFFGQGTRLTVV.

The genes are TRBV28 and TRBJ2-4, with TRBD2 matching 9 bases. This CDR3 region has 19 residues. V was clipped by 3 bases and J by 7 bases; unmatched bases: 19. Germline V gene lookup returns CDR1 MDHEN and CDR2 SYDVKM. The CDR3 DNA reads TGTGCCAGCAGTTTGGTCTCACCGGGACTAGCCCTTGCGAGGAACATTCAGTACTTC. Amino acid sequence: CASSLVSPGLALARNIQYF. Variable domain in full (rest from reference TRBV28 and TRBJ2-4): DVKVTQSSRYLVKRTGEKVFLECVQDMDHENMFWYRQDPGLGLRLIYFSYDVKMKEKGDIPEGYSVSREKKERFSLILESASTNQTSMYLCASSLVSPGLALARNIQYFGAGTRLSVL.

This clone was observed once. The chain recombines TRBV10-3 with TRBJ1-1; a weak D match, TRBD1 (6 bases). The germline V gene has CDR1 ENHRY and CDR2 SYGVKD. The CDR3 totals 15 residues. V was clipped by 6 bases and J by 6 bases, with 20 bases between them. For the CDR3, the DNA is TGTGCCATCAGCAAGAAGGTAGGACAGAGGGCTGAAGCTTTCTTT. Its protein product is CAISKKVGQRAEAFF.

The chain has TRBV27 and TRBJ2-7; TRBD2 agrees at 13 bases. This CDR3 has 14 amino acids. The V and J ends lost 6 bases and 4 bases, in that order; junction bases with no gene match: 3. CDR1 and CDR2 from the germline V gene are MNHEY and SMNVEV (reference sequence). The CDR3, as DNA: TGTGCCAGCAGCATACTAGCGGGAGGGTACGAGCAGTACTTC. This sequence encodes CASSILAGGYEQYF.

The V and J genes are TRBV6-5 and TRBJ1-1; D not certain. The CDR3 sequence is 13 residues long. Germline assignment: CDR1 MNHEY and CDR2 SVGAGI. The V gene lost 5 bases and the J gene lost 0 bases, with 7 bases spanning the gap. CDR3 bases: TGTGCCAGCAGTGATAGAGTGAACACTGAAGCTTTCTTT. This encodes CASSDRVNTEAFF.

The rearrangement uses TRBV18 and TRBJ2-6, with 8 nucleotides matching TRBD2. The V and J ends lost 3 bases and 0 bases, in that order; junction bases with no gene match: 10. CDR3 length: 19 residues. Germline CDR1 reads KGHSH; CDR2 reads LQKENI. The CDR3 spells CASSPLMSGSGSGANVLTF. CDR3 in DNA: TGTGCCAGCTCACCCCTAATGAGCGGGAGTGGCTCTGGGGCCAACGTCCTGACTTTC.

This clone was seen a single time. The chain recombines TRBV5-1 with TRBJ1-1; TRBD1 matches 9 bases. Losses at the gene ends were 4 bases for V and 4 bases for J; bases not matched to a gene: 11. Germline loops: CDR1 SGHRS, CDR2 YFSETQ. The CDR3 sequence is 16 residues long. The CDR3 DNA sequence: TGCGCCAGCAGCCCCGAGGCGGGACAGGGCATCACTGAAGCTTTCTTT. It translates to CASSPEAGQGITEAFF. The full variable domain, with the rest looked up from reference TRBV5-1 and TRBJ1-1, is KAGVTQTPRYLIKTRGQQVTLSCSPISGHRSVSWYQQTPGQGLQFLFEYFSETQRNKGNFPGRFSGRQFSNSRSEMNVSTLELGDSALYLCASSPEAGQGITEAFFGQGTRLTVV.

This clone was seen only once. The chain carries TRBV5-1 and TRBJ2-7; 10 bases line up with TRBD1. V was pared by 0 bases and J by 6 bases, with 6 bases of the junction left unmatched. The CDR3 sequence is 15 residues long. Germline V CDR1 and CDR2: SGHRS, YFSETQ. The CDR3 nucleotides read TGCGCCAGCAGCTTGGGACAGGGGGCCGGTTTCGAGCAGTACTTC. Its translation: CASSLGQGAGFEQYF.

The chain combines TRBV19 with TRBJ2-1; TRBD2 matches 11 bases. CDR1 LNHDA and CDR2 SQIVND come from the germline V gene (reference sequence). Germline trimming cut 1 base from V and 15 bases from J; bases unmatched to any gene: 5. The CDR3 is made up of 13 amino acids. The CDR3 is CASSIGGTSGPFF. The DNA for the CDR3 is TGTGCCAGTAGTATAGGAGGGACTAGCGGTCCGTTCTTC.

The V call is TRBV5-6, the J call TRBJ2-7, with 9 bases aligning to TRBD2. The CDR3 is 15 residues long. The germline V gene has CDR1 SGHDT and CDR2 YYEEEE. Trimming removed 2 bases from V and 2 bases from J; junction bases left unmatched: 5. The CDR3 DNA reads TGTGCCAGCAGCTTCACGGCGGGAGGGACCTACGAGCAGTACTTC. Amino acids: CASSFTAGGTYEQYF.

V usage is TRBV11-2 and J usage is TRBJ2-7; D is tentatively TRBD1 or TRBD2 (5 bases each). Trimming removed 5 bases at V and 2 bases at J, with 25 bases between. The CDR3 totals 18 residues. The V gene's germline CDR1 is SGHAT and CDR2 FQNNGV. CDR3 region: CASSPGSFGKAEPYEQYF. CDR3 DNA: TGTGCCAGCAGCCCAGGGTCATTCGGGAAAGCGGAACCCTACGAGCAGTACTTC.

The chain uses TRBV6-5 and TRBJ2-7; D tentatively reads TRBD1 or TRBD2 (5 bases each). V gave up 5 bases and J gave up 8 bases, with 16 bases separating them. This CDR3 is built from 13 residues. The germline gives CDR1 MNHEY, CDR2 SVGAGI. The CDR3 sequence: CASSLRDPRKQYF. The CDR3 DNA reads TGTGCCAGCAGTCTCCGGGACCCCAGGAAGCAGTACTTC.

The chain links TRBV11-2 to TRBJ2-1; D is ambiguous. Germline V CDR1 and CDR2: SGHAT, FQNNGV. The germline V and J ends were trimmed by 3 bases and 7 bases, with 13 bases remaining between them. The CDR3 is 14 residues long. CDR3: CASSFPPGGNEQFF. The CDR3 DNA reads TGTGCCAGCAGCTTCCCCCCCGGTGGGAATGAGCAGTTCTTC.

The genes are TRBV28 and TRBJ2-7; D is uncertain. The CDR3 length is 12 residues. CDR1 is MDHEN and CDR2 is SYDVKM in the germline V gene. V gave up 2 bases and J gave up 5 bases, with 7 bases separating them. CDR3 residues: CASSLRINEQYF. In DNA, the CDR3 is TGTGCCAGCAGTTTACGGATCAACGAGCAGTACTTC.

The chain employs TRBV6-1 and TRBJ2-3, with 8 bases lining up with TRBD1. Germline values: CDR1 MNHNS, CDR2 SASEGT. The length of the CDR3 is 14 residues. The ends lost 6 bases at V and 6 bases at J; junction bases unmatched: 8. The chain's CDR3 is CASRDTGGSDTQYF. The CDR3 DNA reads as TGTGCCAGCAGGGATACAGGGGGGAGCGATACGCAGTATTTT.

The V call is TRBV6-1, the J call TRBJ1-2, with D possibly TRBD1 on 5 matching bases. Trimming stripped 2 bases from V and 6 bases from J, with 10 bases between. This CDR3 is built from 13 residues. Germline V CDR1 and CDR2: MNHNS, SASEGT. The CDR3 DNA sequence: TGTGCCAGCAGTGAACAGGGAATTGATGGCTACACCTTC. Translation gives CASSEQGIDGYTF.

The rearrangement links TRBV5-1 to TRBJ2-5, with 7 bases identical to TRBD1. CDR1 SGHRS and CDR2 YFSETQ come from the germline V gene. The CDR3 loop spans 14 amino acids. Trimming cost V 6 bases and J 2 bases; bases outside gene matches: 7. CDR3 coding DNA: TGCGCCAGCAACTATCAGACAGGGCAAGAGACCCAGTACTTC. Amino acid sequence: CASNYQTGQETQYF.

The chain recombines TRBV4-2 with TRBJ2-5, with TRBD2 identical over 9 bases. TRBJ2-7 matches the DNA end more closely, so the J call is doubtful. The CDR3 extends over 15 amino acids. CDR1 LGHNA and CDR2 YNFKEQ come from the germline V gene. The chain's CDR3 is CASSPGTSRSYEQYF. CDR3 sequence (DNA): TGTGCCAGCAGCCCCGGGACTAGCCGATCCTACGAGCAGTACTTC.

The J gene is TRBJ2-1, the V gene TRBV28, with no clear D. V was shortened by 6 bases and J by 16 bases, with 25 bases between the two germline ends. Germline V gives CDR1 MDHEN, CDR2 SYDVKM. This CDR3 region has 14 residues. CDR3 in amino acids: CASSPPNLDLSVFF. The CDR3 region has the DNA TGTGCCAGCAGCCCACCCAACCTGGACCTCTCGGTCTTCTTC.

The chain uses TRBV28 and TRBJ2-5, with 7 bases lining up with TRBD2. The DNA end lines up better with TRBJ2-7; the J call may be wrong. Germline V gives CDR1 MDHEN, CDR2 SYDVKM. The CDR3 runs to 15 residues. CDR3 sequence (DNA): TGTGCCAGCAGTCTACTAGCGATTACCTCCTACGAGCAGTACTTC. Translation: CASSLLAITSYEQYF.

The chain combines TRBV27 with TRBJ2-7; 10 bases map to TRBD2. Trimming took 3 bases from V and 4 from J; bases not matched to a gene: 9. The CDR3 totals 16 residues. The germline V gene encodes CDR1 MNHEY and CDR2 SMNVEV (reference sequence). The CDR3 spells CASSLFKREGRYEQYF. As DNA, the CDR3 is TGTGCCAGCAGTTTGTTTAAGCGGGAGGGCCGATACGAGCAGTACTTC.

About this clone: In the same sample, other DNA sequences code for this CDR3. The V gene is TRBV18, the J gene TRBJ2-5, with D tentatively TRBD1 (6 bases). The CDR3 is 13 amino acids. The V end was cut by 3 bases, the J end by 11 bases, with 16 bases between. CDR1 KGHSH and CDR2 LQKENI come from the germline V gene. CDR3 loop: CASSPQGSRTQYF. The CDR3 region has the DNA TGTGCCAGCTCACCTCAGGGGAGTCGAACTCAGTACTTC.